Below, 6 T cell receptor beta chains from the same sample are listed, as sequenced in a study of OX40 agonist ivuxolimab in advanced cancers. Libraries were prepared through the immunoSEQ multiplex PCR assay. TCRdb's version of the immuneACCESS table is confined to in-frame rearrangements and falls short of the full clone set. An unresolved V gene accounts for under half of the shortfall where checked; the remainder is of unknown origin. The sample yields around 140,000 clones; about 93% were counted once. The ten largest clones add up to over 0.8% of the sample. The sample consisted of CD4+ or CD8+ T cells sorted from blood, taken in a trial of the OX40 agonist ivuxolimab. Receptors were obtained from an adult with an advanced solid tumor such as melanoma, head and neck, liver or kidney cancer.

This sequence joins TRBV7-3 and TRBJ1-2; 12 bases agree with TRBD1. With 4 bases clipped from V and 8 bases from J, the junction kept 5 bases outside the gene matches. Germline CDR1 is SGHTA and CDR2 is FQGTGA. The CDR3 is 14 residues long. CDR3 in amino acids: CASSSGTGGVGYTF. CDR3 bases: TGTGCCAGCAGCTCCGGGACAGGGGGCGTAGGCTACACCTTC.

The chain has TRBV6-5 and TRBJ1-2, with 12 nucleotides matching TRBD1. V was pared by 10 bases and J by 4 bases, with 7 bases of the junction left unmatched. The CDR3 is made up of 14 amino acids. Germline assignment: CDR1 MNHEY and CDR2 SVGAGI. The chain's CDR3 is CATWDRGLPYGYTF. The CDR3 nucleotides read TGTGCCACCTGGGACAGGGGGCTTCCCTATGGCTACACCTTC.

V gene TRBV5-4 combines with J gene TRBJ1-6; D ambiguous. The germline CDR1 and CDR2 sequences are SGHNT and YYREEE (reference sequence). Deletions cut 1 base from V and 5 bases from J, with 4 bases between. This CDR3 contains 13 residues. CDR3 in amino acids: CASSLTDNSPLHF. DNA for the CDR3: TGTGCCAGCAGCTTGACAGATAATTCACCCCTCCACTTT.

V is TRBV30 and J is TRBJ1-4; no clear D gene. Per germline, CDR1 GTSNPN and CDR2 SVGIG (reference sequence). This CDR3 region has 14 residues. V was cut by 4 bases and J by 8 bases, with 17 bases left in between. CDR3 in amino acids: CAWTRNRVDEKLFF. The CDR3 nucleotides read TGTGCCTGGACCCGAAACAGAGTGGACGAAAAACTGTTTTTT.

J is TRBJ2-3 and V is TRBV7-3; TRBD2 matches at 7 bases. V was clipped by 3 bases and J by 4 bases; unmatched bases: 4. The CDR3 has 14 residues. CDR1 is SGHTA, CDR2 FQGTGA, per germline. Here the CDR3 DNA reads TGTGCCAGCAGCTTGGGGCTAGCGGCAGATACGCAGTATTTT. This encodes CASSLGLAADTQYF.

The rearrangement uses TRBV19 and TRBJ1-4; D ambiguous. This CDR3 is built from 13 residues. CDR1 LNHDA and CDR2 SQIVND come from the germline V gene (reference sequence). The germline V and J ends were trimmed by 6 bases and 8 bases, with 13 bases remaining between them. CDR3 bases: TGTGCCAGTAGGTGGTTGGGTGGGGAAAAACTGTTTTTT. It yields the protein CASRWLGGEKLFF.